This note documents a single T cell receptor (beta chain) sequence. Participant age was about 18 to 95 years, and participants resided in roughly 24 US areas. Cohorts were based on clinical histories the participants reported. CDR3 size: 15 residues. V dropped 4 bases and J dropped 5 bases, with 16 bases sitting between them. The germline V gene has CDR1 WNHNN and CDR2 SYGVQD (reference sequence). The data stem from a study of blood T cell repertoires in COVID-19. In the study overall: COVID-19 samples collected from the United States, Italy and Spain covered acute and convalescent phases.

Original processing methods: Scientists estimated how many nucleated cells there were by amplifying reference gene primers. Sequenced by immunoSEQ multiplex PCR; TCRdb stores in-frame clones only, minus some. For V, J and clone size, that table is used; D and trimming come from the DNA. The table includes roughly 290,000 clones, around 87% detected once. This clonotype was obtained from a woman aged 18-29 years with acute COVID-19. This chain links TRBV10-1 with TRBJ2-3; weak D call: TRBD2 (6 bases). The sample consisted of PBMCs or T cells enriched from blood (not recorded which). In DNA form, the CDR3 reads TGCGCCAGCAGTGGGGGGGACGGTGGAGGAGATACGCAGTATTTT. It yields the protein CASSGGDGGGDTQYF.